This T cell receptor beta chain was found in a study of identical twins. TCRdb ran MiXCR on the 5' RACE reads and lists one entry per CDR3 protein. Here the sample spans just over 500,000 distinct CDR3 sequences, roughly a fifth being singletons. The CDR3 length is 15 residues. CDR1 is SQVTM and CDR2 is ANQGSEA in the germline V gene. The V segment lost 4 bases and the J segment 6 bases; nucleotides outside the gene matches: 14. Regarding the study as a whole: Some out-of-frame alpha sequences were shared by twins, and these showed excess low generation probability.

Regarding this clonotype: Its antigen is undetermined.

Another study also made use of these data, one on T cells expressing NK-cell markers.

The chain links TRBV29-1 to TRBJ2-7; 8 bases match TRBD2. The origin of this receptor is a young woman in good health. Sequencing was carried out using CD4+ T cells sorted from blood. For the CDR3, the DNA is TGCAGCGTTGGTTTCGTTAGCGGGACCTCGGGCGAGCAGTACTTC. As protein: CSVGFVSGTSGEQYF.